Listed below are T cell receptor beta chains from one sample, sequenced in a study of T-cell reconstitution after alpha-beta-depleted transplantation in children. TCRdb processed the PCR reads anew with MiXCR; each CDR3 protein has one entry. The table includes 600,000 to 700,000 distinct CDR3 sequences, around 16% detected once. This specimen was PBMCs from the stem cell graft donor, taken from the stem cell graft. The receptors derive from a human donor who donated a stem cell graft to a child with acute myeloid leukemia. The CDR3 runs from the conserved cysteine through the conserved F or W. D genes are given only for firm matches. Not all rows give a size; the values are once, few, many and, for expanded clones, a class.

CDR3aa,CDR3nt,d_gene,j_gene,abundance,v_gene
CASSRRVAQETQYF,TGTGCCAGCAGCCGGCGGGTGGCCCAAGAGACCCAGTACTTC,NA,TRBJ2-5,many,TRBV5-6
CASSGQTVGNTIYF,TGTGCCAGCAGCGGCCAGACAGTTGGAAACACCATATATTTT,NA,TRBJ1-3,NA,TRBV11-3
CASSSRSRDRGHEQFF,TGTGCCAGCAGCTCTCGATCCCGGGACAGGGGGCATGAGCAGTTCTTC,TRBD1,TRBJ2-1,NA,TRBV5-6
CASSPPEQPQHF,TGTGCCAGCTCACCACCGGAGCAGCCCCAGCATTTT,NA,TRBJ1-5,few,TRBV18
CSARGTSGGAIPEQYF,TGCAGTGCTAGAGGGACTAGCGGGGGGGCTATCCCCGAGCAGTACTTC,TRBD2,TRBJ2-7,many,TRBV20-1
CSARELRVTEAFF,TGCAGTGCTAGGGAACTCAGGGTCACTGAAGCTTTCTTT,NA,TRBJ1-1,few,TRBV20-1
CASSLGRSWPQHF,TGTGCCAGCAGCTTGGGCAGGTCATGGCCCCAGCATTTT,NA,TRBJ1-5,NA,TRBV5-6
CAISETSRDPSTDTQYF,TGTGCCATCAGTGAGACATCCAGGGACCCTAGCACAGATACGCAGTATTTT,NA,TRBJ2-3,many,TRBV10-3
CATSDLGATTDTQYF,TGTGCCACCAGTGATTTGGGGGCTACCACAGATACGCAGTATTTT,NA,TRBJ2-3,few,TRBV24-1
CSADQRRETQYF,TGCAGTGCCGACCAGCGACGAGAGACCCAGTACTTC,NA,TRBJ2-5,NA,TRBV20-1
CASSYPDAKEQFF,TGTGCCAGCAGTTACCCGGACGCGAAGGAGCAGTTCTTC,NA,TRBJ2-1,few,TRBV6-5
CSSRGRFGNIQYF,TGCAGCTCGCGGGGCAGGTTCGGAAACATTCAGTACTTC,NA,TRBJ2-4,few,TRBV29-1
CASSQEAVATNEKLFF,TGCGCCAGCAGCCAAGAGGCCGTTGCAACTAATGAAAAACTGTTTTTT,NA,TRBJ1-4,NA,TRBV4-3
CASSPQALNTEAFF,TGTGCCAGCTCACCACAGGCCCTGAACACTGAAGCTTTCTTT,NA,TRBJ1-1,NA,TRBV18
CSASDQEGQPQHF,TGCAGTGCTAGTGATCAGGAGGGACAGCCCCAGCATTTT,NA,TRBJ1-5,many,TRBV20-1
CSVEGGGDTDTQYF,TGCAGCGTTGAGGGGGGCGGGGACACAGATACGCAGTATTTT,NA,TRBJ2-3,many,TRBV29-1
CASSLSVNQQANSPLHF,TGTGCCAGCAGCTTGTCGGTGAATCAACAAGCAAATTCACCCCTCCACTTT,NA,TRBJ1-6,NA,TRBV5-5
CASSLGTGDPGYTF,TGTGCCAGCAGCTTAGGGACAGGGGATCCTGGCTACACCTTC,TRBD1,TRBJ1-2,NA,TRBV7-3
CASSLWDEAFF,TGTGCCAGCAGTTTATGGGACGAAGCTTTCTTT,NA,TRBJ1-1,many,TRBV12-3/TRBV12-4
CASSLLRQGTSQETQYF,TGTGCCAGCAGCTTACTTAGACAGGGGACTTCCCAAGAGACCCAGTACTTC,TRBD1,TRBJ2-5,many,TRBV7-8
CASSWAHDTPTGELFF,TGCGCCAGCAGCTGGGCACACGATACCCCCACCGGGGAGCTGTTTTTT,NA,TRBJ2-2,NA,TRBV5-1
CASSPSIWGPNSPLHF,TGTGCCAGCAGCCCCTCCATTTGGGGGCCGAATTCACCCCTCCACTTT,NA,TRBJ1-6,once,TRBV7-8
CASSADRGWEETQYF,TGTGCCAGCAGCGCCGACAGGGGTTGGGAAGAGACCCAGTACTTC,TRBD1,TRBJ2-5,NA,TRBV7-6
CSAHLLAGGLLFSYNEQFF,TGCAGTGCTCACCTACTAGCGGGGGGGCTACTATTCTCCTACAATGAGCAGTTCTTC,TRBD2,TRBJ2-1,few,TRBV20-1
CATSRDPGELFF,TGTGCCACCAGCAGAGATCCCGGGGAGCTGTTTTTT,NA,TRBJ2-2,NA,TRBV15
CASSVGGSHTGELFF,TGTGCCAGCAGCGTAGGGGGTAGCCACACCGGGGAGCTGTTTTTT,NA,TRBJ2-2,NA,TRBV9
CSARDLIVLGEQYF,TGCAGTGCTAGAGATCTGATTGTGCTAGGCGAGCAGTACTTC,NA,TRBJ2-7,many,TRBV20-1
CSAAPADRGSEKLFF,TGCAGTGCCGCCCCAGCCGACAGGGGTAGTGAAAAACTGTTTTTT,TRBD1,TRBJ1-4,few,TRBV20-1
CASSSPRGEGWEAFF,TGTGCCAGCAGCTCCCCAAGGGGCGAGGGCTGGGAAGCTTTCTTT,NA,TRBJ1-1,NA,TRBV7-9
CAIRGGVPDTQYF,TGTGCCATCAGGGGGGGAGTCCCAGATACGCAGTATTTT,NA,TRBJ2-3,few,TRBV10-3
CSASLLAGGNPDTQYF,TGCAGTGCTAGCCTTTTGGCGGGGGGGAACCCAGATACGCAGTATTTT,TRBD2,TRBJ2-3,NA,TRBV20-1
CASSWATYQANSPLHF,TGTGCCAGCAGCTGGGCTACCTATCAGGCTAATTCACCCCTCCACTTT,NA,TRBJ1-6,few,TRBV28
CASSLQEGGTEAFF,TGCGCCAGCAGCTTGCAGGAGGGAGGGACTGAAGCTTTCTTT,NA,TRBJ1-1,few,TRBV5-1
CASSQDGTGADYNEQFF,TGCGCCAGCAGCCAAGATGGGACAGGGGCTGATTACAATGAGCAGTTCTTC,TRBD1,TRBJ2-1,many,TRBV4-3
CASSLNPRGLGGTGELFF,TGTGCCAGCAGCTTAAATCCTCGAGGCCTCGGGGGAACCGGGGAGCTGTTTTTT,NA,TRBJ2-2,NA,TRBV7-3
CASSQVQTGKGGSPLHF,TGCGCCAGCAGCCAAGTTCAGACAGGGAAAGGCGGTTCACCCCTCCACTTT,TRBD1,TRBJ1-6,NA,TRBV4-1
CATSRSTGELFF,TGTGCCACCAGTCGGTCCACCGGGGAGCTGTTTTTT,NA,TRBJ2-2,many,TRBV24-1
CASSSWDKDGEKLFF,TGTGCCAGCAGCTCTTGGGACAAAGATGGGGAAAAACTGTTTTTT,NA,TRBJ1-4,NA,TRBV5-6
CASSLGLAGYTQYF,TGTGCCAGCAGCTTAGGGCTAGCGGGGTATACGCAGTATTTT,TRBD2,TRBJ2-3,many,TRBV7-2
CASSVGQGTWYTEAFF,TGTGCCAGCAGCGTGGGACAGGGGACATGGTACACTGAAGCTTTCTTT,TRBD1,TRBJ1-1,few,TRBV5-4
CSATPSGGLPYNEQFF,TGCAGTGCCACACCTAGCGGGGGACTACCTTACAATGAGCAGTTCTTC,TRBD2,TRBJ2-1,NA,TRBV20-1
CASSLGGKAGELFF,TGTGCCAGCAGCTTGGGTGGGAAAGCCGGGGAGCTGTTTTTT,NA,TRBJ2-2,NA,TRBV5-4